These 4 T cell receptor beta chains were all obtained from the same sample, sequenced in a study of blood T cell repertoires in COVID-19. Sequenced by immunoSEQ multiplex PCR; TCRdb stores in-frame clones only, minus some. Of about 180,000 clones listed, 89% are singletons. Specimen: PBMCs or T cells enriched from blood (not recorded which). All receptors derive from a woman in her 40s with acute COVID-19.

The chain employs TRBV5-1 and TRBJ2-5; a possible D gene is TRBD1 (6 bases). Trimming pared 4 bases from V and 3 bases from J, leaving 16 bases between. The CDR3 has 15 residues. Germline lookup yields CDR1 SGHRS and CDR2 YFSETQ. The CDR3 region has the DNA TGCGCCAGCAGCCTCATAGGACAGACCAAAGAGACCCAGTACTTC. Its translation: CASSLIGQTKETQYF.

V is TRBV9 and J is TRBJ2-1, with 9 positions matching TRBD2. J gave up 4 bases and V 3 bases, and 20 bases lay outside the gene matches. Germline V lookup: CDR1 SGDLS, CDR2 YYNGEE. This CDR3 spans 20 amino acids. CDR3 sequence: CASSAHTGLASPRGYNEQFF. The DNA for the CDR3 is TGTGCCAGCAGCGCCCACACGGGACTAGCTTCCCCCCGCGGATACAATGAGCAGTTCTTC.

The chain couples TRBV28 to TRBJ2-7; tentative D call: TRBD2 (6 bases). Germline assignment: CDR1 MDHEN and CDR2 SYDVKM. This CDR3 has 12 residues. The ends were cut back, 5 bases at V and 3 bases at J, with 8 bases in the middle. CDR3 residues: CASSGGIYEQYF. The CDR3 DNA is TGTGCCAGCAGTGGAGGGATCTACGAGCAGTACTTC.

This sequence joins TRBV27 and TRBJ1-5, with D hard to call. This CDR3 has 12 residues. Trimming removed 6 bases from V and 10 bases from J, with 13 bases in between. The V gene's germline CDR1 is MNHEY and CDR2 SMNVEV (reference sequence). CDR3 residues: CASRPVPRPQHF. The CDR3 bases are TGTGCCAGCAGGCCAGTTCCACGCCCCCAGCATTTT.